The 17 T cell receptor beta chains reported below all come from one sample, sequenced in a study of T-cell reconstitution after alpha-beta-depleted transplantation in children. Preparing the TCRbeta library involved the use of unique molecular identifiers. MiXCR, applied by TCRdb to the PCR reads, yields one record per CDR3 protein. The sample lists some 530,000 distinct CDR3 sequences; around an eighth were seen once. The starting material was PBMCs from the stem cell graft donor, obtained from the stem cell graft. The source is a human donor who donated a stem cell graft to a child with combined immunodeficiency.

V is TRBV5-1 and J is TRBJ2-1, with TRBD2 matching over 11 bases. The CDR3 spans 19 residues. Per the germline V gene, CDR1 is SGHRS and CDR2 is YFSETQ. Unmatched junction bases numbered 12, after V lost 4 bases and J lost 0 bases. The CDR3 nucleotides are TGCGCCAGCAGCCAAGGTTCGGCTAGCGGGGGGATCTCCTACAATGAGCAGTTCTTC. Protein sequence: CASSQGSASGGISYNEQFF.

This clonotype was found a few times. J is TRBJ2-5 and V is TRBV10-3, with TRBD2 matching 8 bases. V gave up 10 bases and J gave up 2 bases; unmatched junction bases: 6. From germline, CDR1 is ENHRY and CDR2 SYGVKD. The CDR3 consists of 13 residues. The CDR3 DNA reads TGTGCCACAGGTCGGGGGGGGCAAGAGACCCAGTACTTC. This translates into CATGRGGQETQYF.

This clonotype came up a few times. CDR3 loop: CSASGVASTDTQYF. For the CDR3, the DNA is TGCAGTGCTAGTGGTGTGGCTAGCACAGATACGCAGTATTTT. The V call is TRBV20-1, the J call TRBJ2-3; no clear D. Trimming left V 3 bases short and J 0 bases short, with 10 bases between. CDR1 and CDR2 from the germline V gene are DFQATT and SNEGSKA (reference sequence). The length of the CDR3 is 14 residues.

This clonotype was recorded many times. The chain uses TRBV3-1 and TRBJ2-3, with D unresolved. The CDR3 runs 14 residues. V was cut by 2 bases and J by 2 bases, with 8 bases left in between. Germline CDR1 and CDR2: LGHDT and YNNKEL (reference sequence). The CDR3 nucleotides read TGTGCCAGCAGCCAATTCCTAAACACAGATACGCAGTATTTT. Its translation is CASSQFLNTDTQYF.

Only a few counts were recorded for this clonotype. The genes are TRBV30 and TRBJ1-3; D may be TRBD1 (5 bases). The CDR3 sequence is 16 residues long. Trimming removed 0 bases from V and 0 bases from J, with 12 bases in between. From germline, CDR1 is GTSNPN and CDR2 SVGIG (reference sequence). As DNA, the CDR3 is TGTGCCTGGAGTGTACAATTCGGGGGCTCTGGAAACACCATATATTTT. It yields the protein CAWSVQFGGSGNTIYF.

The chain has TRBV28 and TRBJ1-5; D is ambiguous. The CDR3 length is 13 residues. V was cut by 4 bases and J by 3 bases, with 7 bases left in between. Germline CDR1 reads MDHEN; CDR2 reads SYDVKM. In nucleotides, the CDR3 is TGTGCCAGCAGTTCGGGCGTCAATCAGCCCCAGCATTTT. This sequence encodes CASSSGVNQPQHF.

This clonotype has just a few counts. The chain links TRBV21-1 to TRBJ2-3. TRBV21-1 is shown as a pseudogene. The CDR3 has 15 residues. This CDR3 reads CASSKARRTTDTQYF. The CDR3 coding sequence is TGTGCCAGCAGCAAAGCGCGAAGAACCACAGATACGCAGTATTTT.

This clonotype appeared a few times. The chain couples TRBV2 to TRBJ1-5, with D maybe TRBD1 (6 bases). CDR3 length equals 17 residues. The V and J ends lost 2 bases and 4 bases respectively, with 18 bases between them. Germline lookup yields CDR1 SNHLY and CDR2 FYNNEI. The CDR3 region is CASSERGGEGRNQPQHF. The CDR3 coding sequence is TGTGCCAGCAGTGAAAGGGGGGGTGAAGGGCGGAATCAGCCCCAGCATTTT.

This clonotype was counted at least ten times. This rearrangement joins TRBV5-5 to TRBJ2-1; D call uncertain. This CDR3 has 14 residues. Trimming cost V 4 bases and J 6 bases, with 14 bases left between them. Looked up from germline, CDR1 is SGHKS and CDR2 is YYEKEE (reference sequence). For the CDR3, the DNA is TGTGCCAGCAGCCATGTCATGTCGGCCAATGAGCAGTTCTTC. Residues: CASSHVMSANEQFF.

The rearrangement links TRBV25-1 to TRBJ2-5; the match to TRBD2 covers 13 bases. V lost 2 bases, J lost 7 bases, and 7 bases stayed unmatched. Germline CDR1 reads MGHDK; CDR2 reads SYGVNS. The CDR3 covers 16 residues. CDR3 residues: CASSEATSGGIWTQYF. CDR3 DNA: TGTGCCAGCAGTGAAGCGACTAGCGGGGGGATCTGGACCCAGTACTTC.

This clonotype was seen more than once but under ten times. The J gene is TRBJ2-7, the V gene TRBV5-1; TRBD1 aligns across 10 bases. V shed 4 bases and J 2 bases; nucleotides not matched to a gene: 6. CDR3 size: 15 residues. Germline values: CDR1 SGHRS, CDR2 YFSETQ. CDR3 nucleotides: TGCGCCAGCAGCCTTGACAGGGGGCTCCCCTACGAGCAGTACTTC. Protein: CASSLDRGLPYEQYF.

The J gene is TRBJ2-1, the V gene TRBV6-5; 9 positions match TRBD2. With V trimmed by 6 bases and J by 9 bases, 9 bases remained unmatched. CDR1 is MNHEY and CDR2 is SVGAGI in the germline V gene. The CDR3 length is 14 residues. The CDR3 reads CASSLAGEYVEQFF. The CDR3 nucleotides read TGTGCCAGCAGCTTAGCGGGAGAATATGTTGAGCAGTTCTTC.

The chain couples TRBV18 to TRBJ1-1; 8 bases agree with TRBD1. With V trimmed by 4 bases and J by 1 base, 5 bases remained unmatched. CDR1 is KGHSH and CDR2 is LQKENI in the germline V gene. The CDR3 runs to 15 residues. This CDR3 is CASSLQQGGNTEAFF. The CDR3 DNA follows: TGTGCCAGCTCACTTCAACAGGGGGGGAACACTGAAGCTTTCTTT.

The chain carries TRBV28 and TRBJ2-3, with TRBD2 matching 10 bases. The V segment lost 2 bases and the J segment 1 base; nucleotides outside the gene matches: 9. This CDR3 comprises 18 residues. Germline V gene sequence: CDR1 MDHEN, CDR2 SYDVKM. This chain's CDR3 is CASSLNLAGVLGTDTQYF. CDR3 bases: TGTGCCAGCAGTTTAAACCTAGCGGGGGTCTTAGGCACAGATACGCAGTATTTT.

This clonotype has a handful of counts. This chain joins TRBV6-1 and TRBJ2-7; 13 nucleotides agree with TRBD2. Germline CDR1 and CDR2: MNHNS and SASEGT. CDR3 length: 16 residues. J gave up 6 bases and V 6 bases, and 11 bases lay outside the gene matches. In DNA form, the CDR3 reads TGTGCCAGCAGCCGACTGACTAGCGGGGGGCCGATCGAGCAGTACTTC. This sequence encodes CASSRLTSGGPIEQYF.

The rearrangement links TRBV6-1 to TRBJ2-1, with 10 positions matching TRBD2. The CDR3 is 17 amino acids. CDR1 is MNHNS and CDR2 is SASEGT in the germline V gene. Trimming removed 6 bases from V and 7 bases from J; junction bases left unmatched: 15. In nucleotides, the CDR3 is TGTGCCAGCAGCCCCTACGGCCTGGCTAGCGGGAGTAATGAGCAGTTCTTC. Translated, it gives CASSPYGLASGSNEQFF.

The sample holds many counts of this clonotype. The chain links TRBV5-1 to TRBJ2-5, with 8 bases aligning to TRBD1. The germline CDR1 and CDR2 sequences are SGHRS and YFSETQ. CDR3 length equals 19 residues. J gave up 2 bases and V 4 bases, and 19 bases lay outside the gene matches. The CDR3 loop reads CASSLRPGTGGGVQETQYF. CDR3 in DNA: TGCGCCAGCAGCCTCCGTCCCGGGACAGGAGGAGGGGTGCAAGAGACCCAGTACTTC.